This TCR beta chain was identified in a study of CD8+ T cells in alopecia areata. Study as a whole: Oral tofacitinib (5 to 10 mg twice daily) was administered to treated patients.

Study findings and constraints: Compared with normal scalp, lesional scalp had higher clonality and more expanded CD8+ clones.

Reverse transcription of extracted RNA yielded cDNA, which provided the sequencing template. TCRdb keeps only in-frame clones here, not all; method: immunoSEQ multiplex PCR. The table shows under 250,000 clones, with approximately 52% occurring only once. As regards this clone: Its antigen is not identified.

V shed 0 bases and J shed 1 base, with 6 bases lying between them. The length of the CDR3 is 14 residues. Per germline, CDR1 LNHNV and CDR2 YYDKDF (reference sequence). Peripheral blood and lesional scalp punch biopsies came from alopecia areata patients. Sequenced material: CD4+ T cells sorted from blood, taken at week 0. The rearrangement links TRBV15 to TRBJ1-1; D unclear. This TCR was recovered from a human donor with alopecia areata. This CDR3 is CATSRDSGNTEAFF. CDR3 in DNA: TGTGCCACCAGCAGAGATTCCGGGAACACTGAAGCTTTCTTT. The variable domain in full, completed from reference TRBV15 and TRBJ1-1, reads DAMVIQNPRYQVTQFGKPVTLSCSQTLNHNVMYWYQQKSSQAPKLLFHYYDKDFNNEADTPDNFQSRRPNTSFCFLDIRSPGLGDTAMYLCATSRDSGNTEAFFGQGTRLTVV.